This T cell receptor (beta chain) was documented in a study of glioma-infiltrating T cells after dendritic cell vaccination. Study overall: Treatment, given 2003 to 2012, was autologous tumor lysate-pulsed dendritic cell vaccination. Study conclusions and caveats: Longer survival after dendritic cell vaccination followed higher pretreatment TIL content.

This CDR3 has 13 residues. Germline lookup yields CDR1 MNHNS and CDR2 SASEGT. The V gene lost 10 bases and the J gene lost 4 bases, with 16 bases spanning the gap. As for time point: after dendritic cell vaccination, including at tumor progression/relapse. PBMC sampling occurred before vaccination, two weeks after the third dose, and at progression. Sequencing was performed with immunoSEQ multiplex PCR; in TCRdb, only in-frame clones are kept and a portion is missing. Of about 58,000 clones listed, around 83% are singletons. A remark on this clone: Its matching antigen is unknown.

The sequenced sample was blood, obtained after dendritic cell vaccination. V and J are TRBV6-1 and TRBJ1-1; no reliable D call. The sequence was obtained from a human donor with glioblastoma. The DNA of the CDR3 is TGTGCCATCGACAAGCTACTAGGCACTGAAGCTTTCTTT. Translating gives CAIDKLLGTEAFF.